This T cell receptor beta chain was sequenced during a study of blood T cell repertoires in COVID-19 (dated by TCRdb to about 2020). For the study in its entirety: Collaborator samples came from the United States, Italy and Spain and covered acute and convalescent phases of COVID-19. Subjects who had been exposed to COVID-19, were actively infected with it, or had recovered from it provided the deeply sampled blood TCRbeta repertoires that made up the dataset. Nearly every sample came with metadata listing a de-identified subject ID, COVID-19 status, age in years and sex. The samples were drawn from two sources: the first 160 participants of the ongoing ImmuneRACE study, and over 1,000 subjects contributed by 6 global collaborators. The prospective study material was composed of cDNA or gDNA derived from T cells, B-cell-depleted T cells, or PBMCs. HLA class I and class II types, where available, came from metadata supplied by the sample provider rather than from assay-based typing. The repertoires were released in a freely available public database intended as a resource for research on the immune response to SARS-CoV-2. Study-wide conclusions, independent of this receptor: Clinical and demographic metadata were provided uncurated, with the amount varying by source and participant.

As to this clone: Its antigen is unknown. It has no much larger one-base neighbor in the sample; base qualities were not kept.

At one collaborating source in Seattle, patients were enrolled during active infection and were followed longitudinally through the course of disease. Collaborating institutions collected whole blood in K2EDTA tubes following their own protocols. Collaborator samples were shipped for TCRbeta analysis as frozen whole blood, isolated PBMCs, or DNA extracted from either sample type. Trimming removed 4 bases from V and 9 bases from J, leaving 26 bases between the germline ends. The CDR3, from cysteine to phenylalanine, totals 16 residues. Only the CDR3 DNA stays, 48 bases, in frame from base 1. The germline V gene (reference sequence) sets CDR1 to SGHNT and CDR2 to YYREEE. TCRbeta CDR3 regions were amplified from genomic DNA by means of the immunoSEQ Assay, a bias-controlled multiplex PCR. Processing in the source paper ran as follows. Nucleated cell counts per sample were estimated from amplification of reference gene primers within the assay. Sequence reads were collapsed and filtered to measure the absolute abundance of every unique TCRbeta CDR3 rearrangement. For each sample, productive Simpson clonality was calculated as the square root of Simpson's diversity index over productive rearrangements. In TCRdb, the immuneACCESS table is reduced to in-frame sequences with V and J assigned. These tables do not hold every clone; where another copy was compared, an unresolved V gene accounts for under half, and the others remain unexplained. V and J calls plus clone size are reproduced from that table; the DNA served to infer D and trimming. This sample holds about 350,000 clones; more than 70% were observed only once. Approximately 4.1% of the sample is taken by the ten largest.

The material sequenced was peripheral blood. The receptor comes from a woman in her sixties with COVID-19, enrolled during active disease. The V and J segments used are TRBV5-4 and TRBJ2-7; TRBD1 is a weak D gene call, 6 bases matching. The DNA sequence reads TGTGCCAGCAGCACAAGATCCCGGGACACGGGTGGTGGGCAGTACTTC. Its product reads: CASSTRSRDTGGGQYF.